This T cell receptor (beta chain) was observed in a study of OX40 agonist ivuxolimab in advanced cancers. Study-level background: Participants averaged approximately 65 years of age (range about 23 to 79) and were over 75% male.

Researchers took blood at baseline, on cycle 4 day 1, and on cycle 7 day 1. The protocol was immunoSEQ multiplex PCR, while the TCRdb copy is restricted to in-frame clones and leaves out a portion. The sample carries 60,000 to 70,000 clones, 80% to 90% recorded once. The CDR3 runs to 13 residues. Looked up from germline, CDR1 is GTSNPN and CDR2 is SVGIG (reference sequence). V shed 4 bases and J shed 4 bases, with 14 bases lying between them. The source is an adult with an advanced solid tumor such as melanoma, head and neck, liver or kidney cancer. Specimen: CD4+ or CD8+ T cells sorted from blood, collected in a trial of the OX40 agonist ivuxolimab. The chain combines TRBV30 with TRBJ2-7; D call uncertain. CDR3 region: CAWTPEVLYEQYF. In DNA form, the CDR3 reads TGTGCCTGGACTCCTGAGGTCTTATACGAGCAGTACTTC.